One and the same sample provided the 10 T cell receptor beta chains below, sequenced in a study of cytomegalovirus exposure and HLA in healthy donors. PCR employed 60 Vbeta and 13 Jbeta primers. Data came from immunoSEQ multiplex PCR; TCRdb stores just in-frame clones and leaves some out. The sample contains about 95,000 clones, 78% of which appear only once. The sequenced material came from PBMCs. These receptors were collected from a woman aged 35 to 49 in good health and CMV-seropositive.

The chain employs TRBV19 and TRBJ2-1; TRBD2 matches at 11 bases. This CDR3 comprises 18 residues. Trimming cost V 4 bases and J 4 bases; bases outside gene matches: 12. Looked up from germline, CDR1 is LNHDA and CDR2 is SQIVND (reference sequence). The CDR3, as DNA: TGTGCCAGTAGTAGCGCCCGTGGGACTAGCGGTATTTACAATGAGCAGTTCTTC. It translates to CASSSARGTSGIYNEQFF.

V is TRBV6-1 and J is TRBJ2-5, with TRBD2 matching 7 bases. J lost 3 bases, V lost 9 bases, and 10 bases had no gene match. Germline V gives CDR1 MNHNS, CDR2 SASEGT. The CDR3 is 14 residues long. CDR3 bases: TGTGCCAGTAGAAAGCGGGGTGCGGAAGAGACCCAGTACTTC. Translated: CASRKRGAEETQYF.

A single count supports this clone. The same CDR3 is also encoded by other DNA sequences in this sample. The CDR3 here is CASSSTDTTREKLFF. CDR3 in DNA: TGTGCCAGCAGTTCAACGGACACTACCAGGGAAAAACTGTTTTTT. This chain links TRBV6-7 with TRBJ1-4; D is possibly TRBD1 (5 bases). TRBV6-7 is known as an ORF, though its function is uncertain. V was cut by 4 bases and J by 8 bases, with 17 bases left in between. The CDR3 is 15 residues long.

This clone was observed a handful of times. This chain uses TRBV27 with TRBJ2-2, with TRBD2 identical over 7 bases. J gave up 5 bases and V 5 bases, and 14 bases lay outside the gene matches. The CDR3 spans 17 residues. CDR1 is MNHEY and CDR2 is SMNVEV in the germline V gene (reference sequence). This CDR3 is CASSQREGTVRTGELFF. For the CDR3, the DNA is TGTGCCAGCAGTCAAAGGGAGGGTACTGTACGAACCGGGGAGCTGTTTTTT.

CDR3 in DNA: TGTGCCAGCAGTGTGGGACAGGGAGAAGGAAACACCATATATTTT. Protein product: CASSVGQGEGNTIYF. The V gene is TRBV6-1, the J gene TRBJ1-3, with TRBD1 matching over 9 bases. With V trimmed by 4 bases and J by 4 bases, 5 bases remained unmatched. The CDR3 covers 15 residues. Germline values: CDR1 MNHNS, CDR2 SASEGT.

The rearrangement links TRBV5-6 to TRBJ2-7, with D possibly matching TRBD1 (6 bases). Trimming took 4 bases from V and 5 from J, leaving 16 bases between them. Germline V gene lookup returns CDR1 SGHDT and CDR2 YYEEEE. The CDR3 totals 14 residues. CDR3 amino acids: CASSLADRNDEQYF. The CDR3 DNA is TGTGCCAGCAGCCTGGCAGACAGGAATGACGAGCAGTACTTC.

Note on this clone: A junction end diverges from the germline sequence, so it may reflect a read error. The chain joins TRBV7-9 to TRBJ1-1; D perhaps matches TRBD1 (5 bases). Germline values: CDR1 SEHNR, CDR2 FQNEAQ (reference sequence). The CDR3 contains 14 residues. As DNA, the CDR3 is TGTTCCAGCAGCCTGGCAGGGAAAAACACTGAAGCTTTCTTT. Its translation: CSSSLAGKNTEAFF.

The chain uses TRBV2 and TRBJ1-5; D gene ambiguous. V lost 4 bases to trimming and J lost 2 bases, with 15 bases between them. The CDR3 length is 16 residues. Germline CDR1 and CDR2: SNHLY and FYNNEI. The CDR3 loop reads CASSVGDAEGNQPQHF. The CDR3 coding sequence is TGTGCCAGCAGTGTGGGAGACGCAGAGGGCAATCAGCCCCAGCATTTT.

The gene calls are TRBV2 and TRBJ2-1; TRBD2 agrees at 12 bases. Germline loops: CDR1 SNHLY, CDR2 FYNNEI. V shed 6 bases, J shed 0 bases, and the junction held 3 bases outside the gene matches. This CDR3 is built from 16 residues. CDR3 sequence (DNA): TGTGCCAGCAGAATACTAGCGGGAGGCTCCTACAATGAGCAGTTCTTC. It specifies CASRILAGGSYNEQFF.

The rearrangement joins TRBV5-6 to TRBJ1-4; a weak D match, TRBD1 (6 bases). V was clipped by 2 bases and J by 0 bases, with 11 bases between them. The germline CDR1 and CDR2 sequences are SGHDT and YYEEEE. This CDR3 region has 16 residues. The CDR3 spells CASSFIGGATNEKLFF. The CDR3 nucleotides read TGTGCCAGCAGCTTTATTGGGGGCGCAACTAATGAAAAACTGTTTTTT.